The source of this T cell receptor (beta chain) is a study of T cell responses to AZD1222 COVID-19 vaccine. General study results and limits: Possibly, clonal diversity was underestimated; donors were largely white British and included more females. Spike-specific TCRs gained breadth and depth after people received two AZD1222 doses. It was only 6 or 7 AZD1222 recipients who were seropositive at baseline.

Method: immunoSEQ multiplex PCR; TCRdb's copy keeps in-frame clones and lacks some. The profile covers more than 150,000 clones, with approximately 93% appearing a single time and 3.4% taken by the ten largest. Worth noting for this clone: Antigen unknown.

Germline CDR1 and CDR2: SGHRS and YFSETQ. Trimming removed 5 bases from V and 2 bases from J; junction bases left unmatched: 3. The CDR3 contains 13 residues. V and J are TRBV5-1 and TRBJ2-7; 8 bases are shared with TRBD1. Sequenced material: peripheral blood, taken 28 days after the second AZD1222 dose. This sequence was found in an adult who received the AZD1222 COVID-19 vaccine. Written as DNA, the CDR3 is TGCGCCAGCAGGGGGACAGGAACCTACGAGCAGTACTTC. Translating gives CASRGTGTYEQYF.